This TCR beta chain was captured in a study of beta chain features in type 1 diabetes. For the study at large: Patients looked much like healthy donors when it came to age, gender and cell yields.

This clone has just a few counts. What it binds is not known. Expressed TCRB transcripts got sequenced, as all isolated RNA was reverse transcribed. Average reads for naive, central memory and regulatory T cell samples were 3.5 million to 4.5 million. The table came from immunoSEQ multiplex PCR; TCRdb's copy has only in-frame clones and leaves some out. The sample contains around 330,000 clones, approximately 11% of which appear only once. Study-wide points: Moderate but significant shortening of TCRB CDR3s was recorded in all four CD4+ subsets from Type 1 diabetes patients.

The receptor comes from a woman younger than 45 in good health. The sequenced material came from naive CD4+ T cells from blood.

DNA for the CDR3: TGTGCCAGCAGCTTAATCCGGAATGAGCAGTTCTTC. This codes for CASSLIRNEQFF. This chain uses TRBV11-2 with TRBJ2-1, with D unresolved. In germline, CDR1 is SGHAT, CDR2 FQNNGV. The CDR3 consists of 12 residues. V was clipped by 2 bases and J by 7 bases, with 6 bases between them.